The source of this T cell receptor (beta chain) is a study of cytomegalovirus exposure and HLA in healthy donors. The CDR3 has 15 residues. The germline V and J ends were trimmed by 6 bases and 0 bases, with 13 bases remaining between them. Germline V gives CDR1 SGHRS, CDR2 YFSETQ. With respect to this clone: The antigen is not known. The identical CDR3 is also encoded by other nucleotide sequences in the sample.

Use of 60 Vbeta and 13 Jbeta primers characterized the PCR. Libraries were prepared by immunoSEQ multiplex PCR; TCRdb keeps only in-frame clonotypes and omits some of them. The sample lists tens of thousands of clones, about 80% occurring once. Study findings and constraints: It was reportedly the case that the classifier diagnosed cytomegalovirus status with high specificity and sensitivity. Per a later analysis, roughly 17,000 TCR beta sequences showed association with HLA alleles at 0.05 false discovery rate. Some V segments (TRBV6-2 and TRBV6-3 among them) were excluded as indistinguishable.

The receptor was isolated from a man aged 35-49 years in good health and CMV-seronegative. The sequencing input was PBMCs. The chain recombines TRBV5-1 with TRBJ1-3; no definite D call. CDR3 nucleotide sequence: TGCGCCAGCACCCAAGATAGAAGCTCTGGAAACACCATATATTTT. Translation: CASTQDRSSGNTIYF. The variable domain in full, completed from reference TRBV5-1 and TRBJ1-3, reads KAGVTQTPRYLIKTRGQQVTLSCSPISGHRSVSWYQQTPGQGLQFLFEYFSETQRNKGNFPGRFSGRQFSNSRSEMNVSTLELGDSALYLCASTQDRSSGNTIYFGEGSWLTVV.